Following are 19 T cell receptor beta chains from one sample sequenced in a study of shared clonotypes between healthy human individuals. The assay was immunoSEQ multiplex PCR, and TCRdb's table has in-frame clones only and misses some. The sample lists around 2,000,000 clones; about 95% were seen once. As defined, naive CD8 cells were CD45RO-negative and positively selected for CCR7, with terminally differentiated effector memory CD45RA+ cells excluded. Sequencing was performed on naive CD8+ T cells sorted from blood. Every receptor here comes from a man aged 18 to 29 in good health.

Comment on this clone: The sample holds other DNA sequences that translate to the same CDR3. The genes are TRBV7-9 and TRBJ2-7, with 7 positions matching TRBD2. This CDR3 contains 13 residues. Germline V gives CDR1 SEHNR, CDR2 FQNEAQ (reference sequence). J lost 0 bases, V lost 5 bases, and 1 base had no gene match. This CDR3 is CASSPSGSYEQYF. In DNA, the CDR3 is TGTGCCAGCAGCCCTAGCGGCTCCTACGAGCAGTACTTC.

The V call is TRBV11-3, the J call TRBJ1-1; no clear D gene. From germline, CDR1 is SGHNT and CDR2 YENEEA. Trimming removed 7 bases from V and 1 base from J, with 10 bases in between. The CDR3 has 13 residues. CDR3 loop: CASKKEANTEAFF. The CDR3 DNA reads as TGTGCCAGCAAAAAGGAGGCGAACACTGAAGCTTTCTTT.

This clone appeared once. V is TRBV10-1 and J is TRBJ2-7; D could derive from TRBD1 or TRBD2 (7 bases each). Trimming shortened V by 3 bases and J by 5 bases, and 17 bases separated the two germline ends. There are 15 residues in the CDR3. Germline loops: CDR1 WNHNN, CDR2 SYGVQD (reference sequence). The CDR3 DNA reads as TGCGCCAGCAGTGACCATTCGACAGGGAGGGACGAGCAGTACTTC. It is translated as CASSDHSTGRDEQYF.

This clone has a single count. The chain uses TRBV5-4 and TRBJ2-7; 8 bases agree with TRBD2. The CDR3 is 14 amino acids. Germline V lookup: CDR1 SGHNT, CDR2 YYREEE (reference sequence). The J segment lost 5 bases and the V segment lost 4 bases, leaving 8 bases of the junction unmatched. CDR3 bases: TGTGCCAGCAGCGTGGGACTAGAATCGAACGAGCAGTACTTC. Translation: CASSVGLESNEQYF.

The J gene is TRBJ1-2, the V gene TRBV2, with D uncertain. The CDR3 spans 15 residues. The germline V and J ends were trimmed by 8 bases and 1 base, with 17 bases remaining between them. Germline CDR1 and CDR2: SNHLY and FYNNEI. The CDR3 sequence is CASPGPTQDNYGYTF. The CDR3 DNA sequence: TGTGCCAGCCCAGGACCCACCCAGGATAACTATGGCTACACCTTC.

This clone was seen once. In DNA, the CDR3 is TGTGCCAGCAGCCCGGCGGGAGAAGTCAATGAGCAGTTCTTC. This sequence encodes CASSPAGEVNEQFF. V is TRBV6-6 and J is TRBJ2-1, with 7 bases that match TRBD2. This CDR3 is built from 14 residues. Trimming cost V 6 bases and J 6 bases; bases outside gene matches: 8. Germline V gene lookup returns CDR1 MNHNY and CDR2 SVGAGI (reference sequence).

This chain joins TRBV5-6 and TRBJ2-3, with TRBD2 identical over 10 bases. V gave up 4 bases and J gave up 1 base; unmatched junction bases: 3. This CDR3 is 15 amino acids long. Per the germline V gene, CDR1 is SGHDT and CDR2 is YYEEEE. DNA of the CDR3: TGTGCCAGCAGCACCCTAGCGGGGGGCACAGATACGCAGTATTTT. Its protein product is CASSTLAGGTDTQYF. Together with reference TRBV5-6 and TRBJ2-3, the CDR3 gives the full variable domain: DAGVTQSPTHLIKTRGQQVTLRCSPKSGHDTVSWYQQALGQGPQFIFQYYEEEERQRGNFPDRFSGHQFPNYSSELNVNALLLGDSALYLCASSTLAGGTDTQYFGPGTRLTVL.

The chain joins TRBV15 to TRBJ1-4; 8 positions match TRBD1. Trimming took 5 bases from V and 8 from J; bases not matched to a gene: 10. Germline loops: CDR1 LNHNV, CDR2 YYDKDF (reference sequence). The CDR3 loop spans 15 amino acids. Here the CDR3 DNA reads TGTGCCACCAGCGATCGCAGGGGGCAGACCGAAAAACTGTTTTTT. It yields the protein CATSDRRGQTEKLFF. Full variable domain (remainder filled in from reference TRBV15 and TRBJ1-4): DAMVIQNPRYQVTQFGKPVTLSCSQTLNHNVMYWYQQKSSQAPKLLFHYYDKDFNNEADTPDNFQSRRPNTSFCFLDIRSPGLGDTAMYLCATSDRRGQTEKLFFGSGTQLSVL.

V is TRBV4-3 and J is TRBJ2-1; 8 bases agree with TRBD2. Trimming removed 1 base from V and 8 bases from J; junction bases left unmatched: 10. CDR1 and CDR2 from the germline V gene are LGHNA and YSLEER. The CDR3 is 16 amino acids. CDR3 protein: CASSQGEAREEDEQFF. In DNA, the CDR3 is TGCGCCAGCAGCCAAGGAGAGGCGCGGGAGGAGGATGAGCAGTTCTTC.

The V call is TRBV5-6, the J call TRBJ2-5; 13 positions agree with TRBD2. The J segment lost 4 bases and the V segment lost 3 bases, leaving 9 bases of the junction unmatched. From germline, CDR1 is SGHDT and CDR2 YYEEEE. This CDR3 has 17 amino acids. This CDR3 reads CASSSLAGGGLRETQYF. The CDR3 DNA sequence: TGTGCCAGCAGCTCACTAGCGGGAGGGGGTTTAAGAGAGACCCAGTACTTC.

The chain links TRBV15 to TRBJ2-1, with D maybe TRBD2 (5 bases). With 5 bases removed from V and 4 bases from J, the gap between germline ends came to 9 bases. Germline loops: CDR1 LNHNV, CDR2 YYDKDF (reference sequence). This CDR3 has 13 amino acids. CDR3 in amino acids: CATSHEGYNEQFF. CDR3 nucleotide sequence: TGTGCCACCAGCCACGAGGGATACAATGAGCAGTTCTTC.

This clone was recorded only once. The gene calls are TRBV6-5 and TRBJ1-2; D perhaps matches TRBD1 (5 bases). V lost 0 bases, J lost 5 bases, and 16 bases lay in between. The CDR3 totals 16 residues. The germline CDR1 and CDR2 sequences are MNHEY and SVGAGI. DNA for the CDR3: TGTGCCAGCAGTTACTCGATGAGGGGCGCAGAATATGGCTACACCTTC. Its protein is CASSYSMRGAEYGYTF.

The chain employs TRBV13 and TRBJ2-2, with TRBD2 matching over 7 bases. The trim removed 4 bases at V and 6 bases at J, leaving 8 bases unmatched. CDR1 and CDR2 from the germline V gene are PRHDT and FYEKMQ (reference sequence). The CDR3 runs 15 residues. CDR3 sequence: CASSSGLVYAGELFF. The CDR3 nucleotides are TGTGCCAGCAGCTCTGGACTAGTGTACGCCGGGGAGCTGTTTTTT.

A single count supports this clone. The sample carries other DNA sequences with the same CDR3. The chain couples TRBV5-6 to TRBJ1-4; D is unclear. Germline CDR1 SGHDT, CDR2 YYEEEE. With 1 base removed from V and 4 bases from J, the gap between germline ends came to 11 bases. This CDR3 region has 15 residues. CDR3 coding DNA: TGTGCCAGCAGCTTGATGAGGGTAGTTAATGAAAAACTGTTTTTT. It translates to CASSLMRVVNEKLFF.

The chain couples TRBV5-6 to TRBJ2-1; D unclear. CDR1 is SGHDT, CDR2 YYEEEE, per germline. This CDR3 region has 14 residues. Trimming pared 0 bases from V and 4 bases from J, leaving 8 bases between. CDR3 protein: CASSLDRSYNEQFF. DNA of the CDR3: TGTGCCAGCAGCTTGGACAGATCATACAATGAGCAGTTCTTC.

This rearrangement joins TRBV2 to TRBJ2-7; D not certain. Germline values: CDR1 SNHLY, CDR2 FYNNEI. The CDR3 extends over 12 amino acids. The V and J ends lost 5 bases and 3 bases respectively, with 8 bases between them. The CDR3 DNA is TGTGCCAGCAGTCTAGAGGACTACGAGCAGTACTTC. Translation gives CASSLEDYEQYF.

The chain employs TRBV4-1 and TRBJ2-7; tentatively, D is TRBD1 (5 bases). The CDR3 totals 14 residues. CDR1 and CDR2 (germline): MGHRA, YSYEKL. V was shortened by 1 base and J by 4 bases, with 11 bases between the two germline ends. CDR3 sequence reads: CASSQAWGLYEQYF. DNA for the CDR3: TGCGCCAGCAGCCAAGCGTGGGGCCTTTACGAGCAGTACTTC.

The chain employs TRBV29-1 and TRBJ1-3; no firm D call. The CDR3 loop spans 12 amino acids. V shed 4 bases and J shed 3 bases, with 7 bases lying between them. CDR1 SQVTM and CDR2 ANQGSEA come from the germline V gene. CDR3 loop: CSVARNGNTIYF. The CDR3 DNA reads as TGCAGCGTTGCCCGGAATGGAAACACCATATATTTT.

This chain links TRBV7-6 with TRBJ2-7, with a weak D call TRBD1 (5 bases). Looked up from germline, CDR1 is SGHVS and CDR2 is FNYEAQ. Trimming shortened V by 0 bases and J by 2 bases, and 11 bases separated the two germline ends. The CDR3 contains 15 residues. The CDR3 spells CASSLAEGQAYEQYF. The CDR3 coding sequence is TGTGCCAGCAGCTTAGCGGAAGGACAAGCCTACGAGCAGTACTTC.